Shown below are 17 T cell receptor beta chains from a single sample sequenced in a study of Graves' ophthalmopathy and Graves' hyperthyroidism. Amplification of TCR beta CDR3 regions used RNA transcripts. HTBI primers were used in a first-round RT-PCR, which preceded a second-round multiplex PCR. TCRdb re-derived calls from the multiplex PCR reads in MiXCR, one entry per CDR3 protein. The sample shows 900,000 to 1,200,000 distinct CDR3 sequences, about 36% of them seen only once. The material sequenced was peripheral blood or thyroid tissue (not recorded which). The receptor set was obtained from an adult man with Graves' hyperthyroidism.

The gene calls are TRBV24-1 and TRBJ2-5; D is undetermined. The V end lost 5 bases, the J end lost 0 bases, and 6 bases lay between the germline ends. Germline V gene sequence: CDR1 KGHDR, CDR2 SFDVKD. The CDR3 is made up of 13 amino acids. The CDR3 protein is CATSAENQETQYF. The CDR3 bases are TGTGCCACCAGTGCGGAGAACCAAGAGACCCAGTACTTC.

This clonotype was counted many times. The chain uses TRBV7-9 and TRBJ1-2, with D possibly matching TRBD1 (6 bases). Trimming cost V 4 bases and J 0 bases, with 18 bases left between them. This CDR3 contains 17 residues. CDR1 is SEHNR, CDR2 FQNEAQ, per germline (reference sequence). CDR3 in DNA: TGTGCCAGCAGCTCACCCGACAGGCCCGAAGCTAACTATGGCTACACCTTC. This sequence encodes CASSSPDRPEANYGYTF.

The genes are TRBV29-1 and TRBJ2-5; D is possibly TRBD1 (5 bases). The V end lost 1 base, the J end lost 5 bases, and 11 bases lay between the germline ends. This CDR3 has 13 amino acids. CDR1 and CDR2 from the germline V gene are SQVTM and ANQGSEA. This chain's CDR3 is CSVEGGITETQYF. The CDR3 nucleotides are TGCAGCGTTGAAGGGGGCATTACGGAGACCCAGTACTTC.

The table lists this clonotype with many counts. V usage is TRBV12-3 or TRBV12-4 and J usage is TRBJ1-1, with TRBD1 matching over 7 bases. With V trimmed by 4 bases and J by 6 bases, 5 bases remained unmatched. The CDR3 spans 13 residues. The CDR3 DNA follows: TGTGCCAGCAGTTATCACAGGGGTTCTGAAGCTTTCTTT. Translation gives CASSYHRGSEAFF.

Only one count was recorded for this clonotype. The chain combines TRBV9 with TRBJ1-2; D unresolved. The CDR3 length is 12 residues. The germline V and J ends were trimmed by 5 bases and 7 bases, with 12 bases remaining between them. Germline CDR1 and CDR2: SGDLS and YYNGEE. As DNA, the CDR3 is TGTGCCAGCAGTCCGACAAGCTCTGGCTACACCTTC. This encodes CASSPTSSGYTF.

At least ten counts were recorded for this clonotype. This chain connects TRBV15 to TRBJ1-2; D gene ambiguous. Germline values: CDR1 LNHNV, CDR2 YYDKDF (reference sequence). V lost 2 bases and J 3 bases, leaving 16 bases between the germline ends. This CDR3 is built from 16 residues. The CDR3 reads CATSRSQNPKDYGYTF. The CDR3 DNA follows: TGTGCCACCAGCAGATCACAGAACCCCAAAGACTATGGCTACACCTTC.

This clonotype showed up many times. The rearrangement links TRBV27 to TRBJ1-5; possibly TRBD1 for D (5 bases). The CDR3 runs to 13 residues. Germline lookup yields CDR1 MNHEY and CDR2 SMNVEV (reference sequence). V gave up 2 bases and J gave up 14 bases, with 16 bases separating them. The CDR3 is CASSLTPGQDKHF. The CDR3 coding sequence is TGTGCCAGCAGTTTAACCCCCGGGCAGGACAAGCATTTT.

This chain links TRBV7-9 with TRBJ1-1; 7 bases map to TRBD1. Germline V lookup: CDR1 SEHNR, CDR2 FQNEAQ (reference sequence). V lost 3 bases to trimming and J lost 10 bases; unmatched junction nucleotides: 11. This CDR3 is built from 14 residues. This CDR3 reads CASSLGDSLQSAFF. In DNA form, the CDR3 reads TGTGCCAGCAGCTTGGGGGACAGTCTACAATCAGCTTTCTTT.

A remark on this clonotype: One end of the junction does not line up with germline, which may come from a read error. The chain uses TRBV2 and TRBJ2-5, with TRBD2 matching over 11 bases. The CDR3 length is 16 residues. Germline CDR1 reads SNHLY; CDR2 reads FYNNEI. The CDR3 DNA is TGTGCCAGCAGCCATTGGGACCTTCTAGCGGGGGGTGCCCCGGACTTC. Residues: CASSHWDLLAGGAPDF.

The chain recombines TRBV9 with TRBJ2-3, with 7 positions matching TRBD1. The length of the CDR3 is 16 residues. Trimming at V came to 3 bases and at J to 0 bases, leaving 7 bases not matched to a gene. CDR1 is SGDLS, CDR2 YYNGEE, per germline. The DNA for the CDR3 is TGTGCCAGCAGCGGTACGACAGGGCACAGCACAGATACGCAGTATTTT. Protein sequence: CASSGTTGHSTDTQYF.

This chain joins TRBV29-1 and TRBJ1-2; D not resolved. The germline gives CDR1 SQVTM, CDR2 ANQGSEA. The CDR3 totals 12 residues. Trimming shortened V by 3 bases and J by 3 bases, and 8 bases separated the two germline ends. This CDR3 reads CSVERGYYGYTF. The CDR3 DNA reads as TGCAGCGTTGAGCGGGGTTACTATGGCTACACCTTC.

Concerning this clonotype itself: It may be a read error: a sequence one base away is much more abundant. The CDR3 DNA follows: TGCAGTGCTGGAGTTAGGGGGCTTTTGGAGACCCAGTACTTC. Translated, it gives CSAGVRGLLETQYF. The chain has TRBV20-1 and TRBJ2-5, with 7 bases that match TRBD1. The CDR3 runs to 14 residues. Germline lookup yields CDR1 DFQATT and CDR2 SNEGSKA (reference sequence). V lost 5 bases to trimming and J lost 5 bases; unmatched junction nucleotides: 11.

This clonotype has just one count. The chain couples TRBV12-3 or TRBV12-4 to TRBJ2-5; TRBD1 matches at 7 bases. This CDR3 has 15 residues. J lost 8 bases, V lost 2 bases, and 11 bases had no gene match. CDR3 sequence: CASSLYRRQGVTQYF. The DNA of the CDR3 is TGTGCCAGCAGTTTATATCGTCGGCAGGGGGTTACCCAGTACTTC.

This clonotype was observed many times. The chain carries TRBV7-2 and TRBJ1-5; D uncertain. The germline V and J ends were trimmed by 5 bases and 3 bases, with 14 bases remaining between them. The germline gives CDR1 SGHTA, CDR2 FQGNSA. There are 15 residues in the CDR3. CDR3 sequence reads: CASSLRTTPNQPQHF. In DNA form, the CDR3 reads TGTGCCAGCAGCCTCCGGACGACCCCCAATCAGCCCCAGCATTTT.

The V and J genes are TRBV11-2 and TRBJ1-4; weak D call: TRBD1 (6 bases). Germline V gives CDR1 SGHAT, CDR2 FQNNGV. The ends were cut back, 1 base at V and 6 bases at J, with 12 bases in the middle. This CDR3 contains 15 residues. The CDR3 nucleotides read TGTGCCAGCAGCTTAGCCTCGGGGGGCGATGAAAAACTGTTTTTT. The encoded protein is CASSLASGGDEKLFF.

For this clonotype: Possible read error: a much larger clone is one base away. DNA of the CDR3: TGTGCCAGCAGTAGGGTTGAAAAACTGTTTTTT. This encodes CASSRVEKLFF. The V call is TRBV12-3 or TRBV12-4, the J call TRBJ1-4; no reliable D call. Trimming pared 5 bases from V and 7 bases from J, leaving 5 bases between. The CDR3 is 11 amino acids.

This chain joins TRBV9 and TRBJ1-1; D is undetermined. The germline gives CDR1 SGDLS, CDR2 YYNGEE. CDR3 length equals 12 residues. The V end was cut by 0 bases, the J end by 5 bases, with 5 bases between. For the CDR3, the DNA is TGTGCCAGCAGCGTAGAGAGAACTGAAGCTTTCTTT. Its translation is CASSVERTEAFF. The full variable domain, in which reference TRBV9 and TRBJ1-1 provide the parts outside the CDR3, is DSGVTQTPKHLITATGQRVTLRCSPRSGDLSVYWYQQSLDQGLQFLIQYYNGEERAKGNILERFSAQQFPDLHSELNLSSLELGDSALYFCASSVERTEAFFGQGTRLTVV.